This T cell receptor beta chain is from a study of blood T cells in healthy people across ages. Study findings and constraints: Per million T cells, TCR beta diversity dropped roughly linearly as age increased. As naive T cell percentage varied, TCR beta diversity correlated strongly with it. The authors considered diversity estimates from one million T cells to be underestimates.

On this clonotype: The antigen remains unidentified. This clone may be a read error of a much larger clone one base away. The final CDR3 position lacks the conserved phenylalanine or tryptophan, pointing to a likely read error.

The V end was cut by 0 bases, the J end by 2 bases, with 13 bases between. The CDR3 length is 16 residues. Per the germline V gene, CDR1 is MGHRA and CDR2 is YSYEKL. For the second PCR, which ran for 7 to 11 cycles, a sample-barcoded 5' primer and a J-beta primer mix were used. One entry per CDR3 protein, called by TCRdb with MiXCR from the 5' RACE reads. In the table there are 710,000 or so distinct CDR3 sequences, 22% of which are singletons. Specimen: blood. This receptor was obtained from a man between 65 and 85 years old in good health. The chain recombines TRBV4-1 with TRBJ1-2; D unresolved. DNA of the CDR3: TGCGCCAGCAGCCAAGAGGAGGGTCCCTTAAACTATGGCTACACCTTG. Translating gives CASSQEEGPLNYGYTL.